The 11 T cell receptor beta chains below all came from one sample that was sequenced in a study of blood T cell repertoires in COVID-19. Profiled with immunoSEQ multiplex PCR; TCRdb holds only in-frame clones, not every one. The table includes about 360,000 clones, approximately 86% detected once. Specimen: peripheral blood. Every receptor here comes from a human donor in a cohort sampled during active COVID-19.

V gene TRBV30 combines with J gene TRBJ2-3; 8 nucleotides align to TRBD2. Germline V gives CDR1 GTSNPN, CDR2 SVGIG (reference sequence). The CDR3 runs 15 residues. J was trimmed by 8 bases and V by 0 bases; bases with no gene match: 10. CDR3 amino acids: CAWSVGTRIMFTQYF. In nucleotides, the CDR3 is TGTGCCTGGAGTGTGGGGACTAGGATTATGTTTACGCAGTATTTT.

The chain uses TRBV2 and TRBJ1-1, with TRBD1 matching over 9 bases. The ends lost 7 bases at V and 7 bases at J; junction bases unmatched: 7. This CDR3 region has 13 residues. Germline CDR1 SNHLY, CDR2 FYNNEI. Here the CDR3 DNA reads TGTGCCAGCAACAGGGGGCGGTTAGGTGAAGCTTTCTTT. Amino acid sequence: CASNRGRLGEAFF.

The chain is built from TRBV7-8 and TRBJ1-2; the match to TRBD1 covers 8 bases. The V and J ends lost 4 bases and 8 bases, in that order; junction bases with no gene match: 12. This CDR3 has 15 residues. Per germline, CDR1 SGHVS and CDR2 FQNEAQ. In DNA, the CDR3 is TGTGCCAGCAGCTCGACAGGGGAGACGGGAGAGGGCTACACCTTC. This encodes CASSSTGETGEGYTF.

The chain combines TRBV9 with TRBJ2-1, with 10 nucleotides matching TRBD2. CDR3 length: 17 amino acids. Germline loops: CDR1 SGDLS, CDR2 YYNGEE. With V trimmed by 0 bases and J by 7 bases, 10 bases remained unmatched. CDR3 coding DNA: TGTGCCAGCAGCGTAGGAGGAGGAGCGGGAGGGGGGAATGAGCAGTTCTTC. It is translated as CASSVGGGAGGGNEQFF.

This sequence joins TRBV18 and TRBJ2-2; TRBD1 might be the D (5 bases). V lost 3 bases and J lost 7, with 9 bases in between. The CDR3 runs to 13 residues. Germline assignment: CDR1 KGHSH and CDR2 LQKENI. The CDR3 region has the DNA TGTGCCAGCTCACCGGGGCGACGCGGGGAGCTGTTTTTT. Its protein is CASSPGRRGELFF.

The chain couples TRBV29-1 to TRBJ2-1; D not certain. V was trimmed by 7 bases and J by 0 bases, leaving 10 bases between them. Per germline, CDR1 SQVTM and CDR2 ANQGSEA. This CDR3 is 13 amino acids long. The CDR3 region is CSGASSSYNEQFF. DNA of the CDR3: TGCAGCGGAGCAAGTTCCTCCTACAATGAGCAGTTCTTC.

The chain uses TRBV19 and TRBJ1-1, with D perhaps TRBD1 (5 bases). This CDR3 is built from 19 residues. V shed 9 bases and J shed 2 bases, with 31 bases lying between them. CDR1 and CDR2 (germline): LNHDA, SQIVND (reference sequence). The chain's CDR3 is CARGGEYDSLRNPNTEAFF. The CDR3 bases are TGTGCCAGGGGGGGGGAGTACGACAGTCTTCGTAACCCAAACACTGAAGCTTTCTTT.

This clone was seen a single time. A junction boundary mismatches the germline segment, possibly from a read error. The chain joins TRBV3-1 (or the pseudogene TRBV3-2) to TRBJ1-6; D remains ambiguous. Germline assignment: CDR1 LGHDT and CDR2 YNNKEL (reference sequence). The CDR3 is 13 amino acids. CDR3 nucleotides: TGTGCCAGCAGCCAAGACGCTGGAAGCCTGCGGGAGTTT. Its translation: CASSQDAGSLREF.

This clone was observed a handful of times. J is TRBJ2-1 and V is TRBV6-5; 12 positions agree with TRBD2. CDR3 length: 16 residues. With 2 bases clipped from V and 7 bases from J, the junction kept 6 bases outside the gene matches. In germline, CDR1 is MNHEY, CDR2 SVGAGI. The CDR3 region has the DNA TGTGCCAGCAGTTACCCCGGACTAGCGGGAAAGAATGAGCAGTTCTTC. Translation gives CASSYPGLAGKNEQFF.

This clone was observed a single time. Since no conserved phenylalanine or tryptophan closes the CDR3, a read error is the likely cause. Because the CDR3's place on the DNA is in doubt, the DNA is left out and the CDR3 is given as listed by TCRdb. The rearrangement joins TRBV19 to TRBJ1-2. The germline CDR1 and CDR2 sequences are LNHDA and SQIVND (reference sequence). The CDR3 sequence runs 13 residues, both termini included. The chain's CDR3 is CASSIRRGPGPPH.

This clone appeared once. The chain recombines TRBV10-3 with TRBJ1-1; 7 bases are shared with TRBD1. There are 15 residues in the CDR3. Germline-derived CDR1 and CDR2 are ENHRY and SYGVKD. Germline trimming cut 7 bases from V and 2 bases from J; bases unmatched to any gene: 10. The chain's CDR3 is CAITQGTVSNTEAFF. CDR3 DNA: TGTGCCATCACGCAGGGGACAGTCTCTAACACTGAAGCTTTCTTT.